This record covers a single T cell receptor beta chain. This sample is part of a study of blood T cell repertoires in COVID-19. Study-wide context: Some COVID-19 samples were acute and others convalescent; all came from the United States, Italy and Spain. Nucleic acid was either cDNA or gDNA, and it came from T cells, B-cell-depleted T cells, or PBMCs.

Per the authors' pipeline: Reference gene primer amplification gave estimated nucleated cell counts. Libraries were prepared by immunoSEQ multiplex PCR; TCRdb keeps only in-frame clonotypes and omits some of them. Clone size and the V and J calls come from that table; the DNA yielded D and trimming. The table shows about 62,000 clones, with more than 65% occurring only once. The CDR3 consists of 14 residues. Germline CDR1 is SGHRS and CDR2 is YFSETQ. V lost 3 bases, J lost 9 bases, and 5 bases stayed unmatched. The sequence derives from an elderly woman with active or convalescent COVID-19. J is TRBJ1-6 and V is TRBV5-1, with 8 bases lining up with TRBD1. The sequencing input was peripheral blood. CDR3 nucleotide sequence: TGCGCCAGCAGCTCGACAGGGGAGGTTTCACCCCTCCACTTT. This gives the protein CASSSTGEVSPLHF.